A single sample is the source of the 23 T cell receptor beta chains below, sequenced in a study of CD8+CD57+ T cells in acquired aplastic anemia. Patients who underwent sequencing had shown CD8+CD57+ cell expansion by flow cytometry. Genomic DNA acted as the template from which TCR beta VDJ combination and CDR3 sequence profiling were carried out. TCRdb ran MiXCR on the reads and lists one entry per CDR3 protein. This sample carries 250,000 or so distinct CDR3 sequences, about 44% of them seen once, and the ten largest clones take 7.8%. Sequenced material: sorted CD4+, CD8+, or CD8+CD57+ T cells (not recorded which) from PBMCs. Receptors originate from a human donor with aplastic anemia.

The chain combines TRBV30 with TRBJ2-7; 10 nucleotides align to TRBD2. Germline V gene lookup returns CDR1 GTSNPN and CDR2 SVGIG (reference sequence). This CDR3 has 15 amino acids. Trimming removed 0 bases from V and 7 bases from J; junction bases left unmatched: 9. In DNA, the CDR3 is TGTGCCTGGAGTGTAGATCCTAGCGGGAGACTGGAGCAGTACTTC. As protein: CAWSVDPSGRLEQYF. Combining the CDR3 with reference TRBV30 and TRBJ2-7 gives the whole variable domain SQTIHQWPATLVQPVGSPLSLECTVEGTSNPNLYWYRQAAGRGLQLLFYSVGIGQISSEVPQNLSASRPQDRQFILSSKKLLLSDSGFYLCAWSVDPSGRLEQYFGPGTRLTVT.

A single count supports this clonotype. This rearrangement joins TRBV12-3 or TRBV12-4 to TRBJ1-6; maybe TRBD1 (6 bases). The CDR3 is 16 residues long. V lost 5 bases and J lost 6, with 17 bases in between. CDR3 protein: CASSTLGGGLNSPLHF. The CDR3 DNA follows: TGTGCCAGCAGTACCCTGGGAGGGGGGCTTAATTCACCCCTCCACTTT.

The genes are TRBV20-1 and TRBJ1-2; possible D gene TRBD1, 5 bases. Germline loops: CDR1 DFQATT, CDR2 SNEGSKA (reference sequence). The V and J ends lost 0 bases and 4 bases respectively, with 15 bases between them. The CDR3 has 15 residues. CDR3 sequence (DNA): TGCAGTGCTAGAGATCTCACAGGATTTATCTATGGCTACACCTTC. Encoded protein: CSARDLTGFIYGYTF.

Ten or more counts support this clonotype. V gene TRBV20-1 combines with J gene TRBJ2-7; D possibly corresponds to TRBD2 (5 bases). Germline V gene data show CDR1 as DFQATT and CDR2 as SNEGSKA (reference sequence). V shed 1 base and J shed 4 bases, with 11 bases lying between them. The CDR3 extends over 13 amino acids. The CDR3 nucleotides read TGCAGTGCTAGAGGGGAGCGTCGATACGAGCAGTACTTC. Its protein product is CSARGERRYEQYF.

This clonotype showed up many times. The CDR3 region is CSVKRLGTSPYNEQFF. The DNA of the CDR3 is TGCAGCGTTAAAAGACTCGGGACTAGCCCCTACAATGAGCAGTTCTTC. V gene TRBV29-1 combines with J gene TRBJ2-1, with 9 bases aligning to TRBD2. The CDR3 extends over 16 amino acids. Germline V CDR1 and CDR2: SQVTM, ANQGSEA. Trimming took 5 bases from V and 2 from J; bases not matched to a gene: 10.

V usage is TRBV15 and J usage is TRBJ2-7; TRBD2 aligns across 8 bases. This CDR3 comprises 15 residues. Losses at the gene ends were 0 bases for V and 2 bases for J; bases not matched to a gene: 3. The V gene's germline CDR1 is LNHNV and CDR2 YYDKDF (reference sequence). The CDR3 loop is CATSREGGGPYEQYF. CDR3 coding DNA: TGTGCCACCAGCAGAGAGGGCGGGGGGCCCTACGAGCAGTACTTC.

The J gene is TRBJ2-2, the V gene TRBV7-2; the D gene is possibly TRBD1 (5 bases). This CDR3 comprises 15 residues. Trimming pared 2 bases from V and 0 bases from J, leaving 7 bases between. Germline V gene lookup returns CDR1 SGHTA and CDR2 FQGNSA. The CDR3 region has the DNA TGTGCCAGCAGCTTAAGACAGTCGAACACCGGGGAGCTGTTTTTT. Protein sequence: CASSLRQSNTGELFF. Complete variable domain (other parts from reference TRBV7-2 and TRBJ2-2): GAGVSQSPSNKVTEKGKDVELRCDPISGHTALYWYRQSLGQGLEFLIYFQGNSAPDKSGLPSDRFSAERTGGSVSTLTIQRTQQEDSAVYLCASSLRQSNTGELFFGEGSRLTVL.

The V and J genes are TRBV15 and TRBJ2-5; 7 bases match TRBD2. This CDR3 has 13 amino acids. Germline V gene data show CDR1 as LNHNV and CDR2 as YYDKDF (reference sequence). The V gene end was trimmed by 4 bases and the J gene end by 3 bases; junction bases not matched to a gene: 2. The CDR3 region has the DNA TGTGCCACCAGCATCGGGGGGAAAGAGACCCAGTACTTC. Translated, it gives CATSIGGKETQYF.

The sample holds many counts of this clonotype. The gene calls are TRBV9 and TRBJ2-1, with TRBD2 matching over 11 bases. CDR3 size: 16 residues. Germline V gene lookup returns CDR1 SGDLS and CDR2 YYNGEE. The ends lost 4 bases at V and 3 bases at J; junction bases unmatched: 6. The CDR3 spells CASSPETSGGYNEQFF. The CDR3 bases are TGTGCCAGCAGCCCAGAAACTAGCGGGGGCTACAATGAGCAGTTCTTC.

The V call is TRBV2, the J call TRBJ2-7, with 9 bases aligning to TRBD1. J lost 4 bases, V lost 5 bases, and 6 bases had no gene match. Germline V gene data show CDR1 as SNHLY and CDR2 as FYNNEI. This CDR3 spans 14 amino acids. The CDR3 nucleotides are TGTGCCAGCAGTACCGGGACAGGGAATTACGAGCAGTACTTC. It translates to CASSTGTGNYEQYF.

V usage is TRBV20-1 and J usage is TRBJ2-3; 8 bases agree with TRBD2. CDR1 and CDR2 from the germline V gene are DFQATT and SNEGSKA (reference sequence). Losses at the gene ends were 6 bases for V and 9 bases for J; bases not matched to a gene: 14. The CDR3 consists of 14 residues. The CDR3 coding sequence is TGCAGTGCCGTCTACGGGGGGGCCTCGCAGACGCAGTATTTT. It specifies CSAVYGGASQTQYF.

J is TRBJ2-7 and V is TRBV5-1, with TRBD1 as a possible D gene (6 bases). The CDR3 is 14 amino acids. V lost 4 bases, J lost 2 bases, and 13 bases lay in between. From germline, CDR1 is SGHRS and CDR2 YFSETQ. The chain's CDR3 is CASSPRDIAYEQYF. CDR3 sequence (DNA): TGCGCCAGCAGCCCCCGGGACATAGCCTACGAGCAGTACTTC.

V gene TRBV29-1 combines with J gene TRBJ2-5; D call uncertain. The J call may be mistaken, given a closer DNA end match to TRBJ1-1. The CDR3 loop spans 13 amino acids. The germline V gene has CDR1 SQVTM and CDR2 ANQGSEA. CDR3 protein: CSVTSWGGTEAFF. CDR3 nucleotide sequence: TGCAGCGTTACTTCTTGGGGTGGGACTGAAGCTTTCTTT.

With regard to this clonotype: At one of its ends the junction is not consistent with the germline gene, which may arise from a read error. The chain employs TRBV12-3 or TRBV12-4 and TRBJ2-1, with D possibly TRBD1 on 6 matching bases. CDR3 length: 15 amino acids. The CDR3 loop reads CASSKQGWSYNEQLF. In DNA, the CDR3 is TGTGCCAGCAGTAAACAGGGCTGGTCCTACAATGAGCAGCTCTTC.

About this clonotype: Because the CDR3's place on the DNA is in doubt, the DNA is left out and the CDR3 is given as listed by TCRdb. The chain combines TRBV5-1 with TRBJ1-4. Per the germline V gene, CDR1 is SGHRS and CDR2 is YFSETQ. The CDR3 is 22 amino acids in total, end residues counted. CDR3 loop: CASSQRGEATPSVRGSNEKLFF.

The rearrangement joins TRBV12-3 or TRBV12-4 to TRBJ2-7, with D possibly called TRBD1 or TRBD2 (6 bases each). The CDR3 consists of 13 residues. The CDR3 loop is CASGHSGAGEQYF. CDR3 coding DNA: TGTGCTAGTGGTCACTCGGGGGCGGGCGAGCAGTACTTC.

This sequence joins TRBV27 and TRBJ1-2, with D possibly TRBD1 on 5 matching bases. V was pared by 2 bases and J by 5 bases, with 15 bases between. The germline CDR1 and CDR2 sequences are MNHEY and SMNVEV (reference sequence). The CDR3 runs 15 residues. CDR3 sequence (DNA): TGTGCCAGCAGTTTAGGGGACGGGAGACGGTATGGCTACACCTTC. It yields the protein CASSLGDGRRYGYTF.

This clonotype was found many times. The V gene is TRBV15, the J gene TRBJ2-3; 9 bases are shared with TRBD1. V lost 1 base to trimming and J lost 4 bases; unmatched junction nucleotides: 3. Germline lookup yields CDR1 LNHNV and CDR2 YYDKDF (reference sequence). This CDR3 region has 15 residues. CDR3 sequence: CATSRGRQGADTQYF. CDR3 sequence (DNA): TGTGCCACCAGCAGAGGACGACAGGGGGCAGATACGCAGTATTTT.

The table lists this clonotype with many counts. V is TRBV6-5 and J is TRBJ2-3; D ambiguous. The CDR3 length is 13 residues. V shed 0 bases and J shed 6 bases, with 7 bases lying between them. In germline, CDR1 is MNHEY, CDR2 SVGAGI. Here the CDR3 reads CASSYSGGDTQYF. The CDR3, as DNA: TGTGCCAGCAGTTACTCGGGTGGGGATACGCAGTATTTT.

The chain is built from TRBV12-3 or TRBV12-4 and TRBJ1-1, with D unresolved. The CDR3 contains 15 residues. V shed 3 bases and J shed 1 base, with 12 bases lying between them. CDR3 DNA: TGTGCCAGCAGTTTGTCAGGCAGAAAGAACACTGAAGCTTTCTTT. This gives the protein CASSLSGRKNTEAFF.

The table lists this clonotype with a few counts. This chain connects TRBV10-2 to TRBJ2-7; the match to TRBD1 covers 9 bases. The CDR3 loop spans 16 amino acids. Germline lookup yields CDR1 WSHSY and CDR2 SAAADI. The trim removed 6 bases at V and 6 bases at J, leaving 15 bases unmatched. The CDR3 loop is CASSQDWGRTGAEQYF. The CDR3 nucleotides read TGCGCCAGCAGCCAAGATTGGGGAAGGACAGGGGCCGAGCAGTACTTC.

This clonotype was picked up a small number of times. Given a much more abundant clone one base away, this may be a read error. The J gene is TRBJ2-7, the V gene TRBV5-6; TRBD2 matches 8 bases. Germline loops: CDR1 SGHDT, CDR2 YYEEEE. The CDR3 is 15 amino acids. DNA for the CDR3: TGTGCCTGCAGTCAGCACCCCGGGACTAGGGACGAGCAGTACTTC. This gives the protein CACSQHPGTRDEQYF.

The rearrangement uses TRBV24-1 and TRBJ2-1; D remains ambiguous. Deletions cut 3 bases from V and 0 bases from J, with 11 bases between. The CDR3 runs to 16 residues. From germline, CDR1 is KGHDR and CDR2 SFDVKD. The CDR3 nucleotides read TGTGCCACCAGTGATAGGGCGGCTAGCTCCTACAATGAGCAGTTCTTC. Translation: CATSDRAASSYNEQFF.